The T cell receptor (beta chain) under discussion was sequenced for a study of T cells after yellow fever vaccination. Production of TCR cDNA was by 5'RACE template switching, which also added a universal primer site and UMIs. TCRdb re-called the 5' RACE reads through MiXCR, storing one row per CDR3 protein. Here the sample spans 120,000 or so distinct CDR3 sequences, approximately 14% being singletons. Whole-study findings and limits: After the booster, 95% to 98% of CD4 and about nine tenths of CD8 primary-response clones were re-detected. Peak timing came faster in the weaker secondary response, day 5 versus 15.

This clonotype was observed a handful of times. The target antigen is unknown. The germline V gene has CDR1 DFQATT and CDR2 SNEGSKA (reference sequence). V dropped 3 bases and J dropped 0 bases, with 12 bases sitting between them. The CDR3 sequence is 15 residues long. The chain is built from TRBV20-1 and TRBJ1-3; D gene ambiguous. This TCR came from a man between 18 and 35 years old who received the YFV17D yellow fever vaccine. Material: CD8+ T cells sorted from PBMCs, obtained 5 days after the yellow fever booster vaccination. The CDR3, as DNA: TGCAGTGCTAGTTCTGGACTGCTCTCTGGAAACACCATATATTTT. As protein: CSASSGLLSGNTIYF.